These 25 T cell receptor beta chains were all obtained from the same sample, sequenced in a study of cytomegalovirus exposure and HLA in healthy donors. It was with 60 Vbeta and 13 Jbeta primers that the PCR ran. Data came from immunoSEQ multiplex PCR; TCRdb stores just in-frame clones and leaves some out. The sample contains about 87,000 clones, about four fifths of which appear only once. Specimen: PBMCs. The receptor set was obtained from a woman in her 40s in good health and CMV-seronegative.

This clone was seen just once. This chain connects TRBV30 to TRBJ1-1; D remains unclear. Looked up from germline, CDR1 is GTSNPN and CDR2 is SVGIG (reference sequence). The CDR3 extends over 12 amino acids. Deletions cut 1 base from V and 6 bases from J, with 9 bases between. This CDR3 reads CAWSAQASEAFF. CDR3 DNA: TGTGCCTGGAGTGCTCAGGCCTCTGAAGCTTTCTTT.

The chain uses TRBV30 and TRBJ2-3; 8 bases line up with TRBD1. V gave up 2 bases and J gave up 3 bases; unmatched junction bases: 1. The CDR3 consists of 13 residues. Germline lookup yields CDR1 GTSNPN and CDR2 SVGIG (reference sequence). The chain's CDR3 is CAWSHRGTDTQYF. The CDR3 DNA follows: TGTGCCTGGAGTCACAGGGGGACAGATACGCAGTATTTT.

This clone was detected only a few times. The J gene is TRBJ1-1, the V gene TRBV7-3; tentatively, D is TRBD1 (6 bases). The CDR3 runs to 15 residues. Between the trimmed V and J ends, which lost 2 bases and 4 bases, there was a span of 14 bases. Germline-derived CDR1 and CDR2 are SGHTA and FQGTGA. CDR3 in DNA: TGTGCCAGCAGCTTATCAGGGGTTGAGAGCACTGAAGCTTTCTTT. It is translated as CASSLSGVESTEAFF.

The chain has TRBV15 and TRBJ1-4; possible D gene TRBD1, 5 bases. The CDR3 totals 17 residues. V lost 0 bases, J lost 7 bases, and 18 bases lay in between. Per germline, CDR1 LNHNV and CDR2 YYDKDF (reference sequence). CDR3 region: CATSRDQGTELSEKLFF. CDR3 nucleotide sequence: TGTGCCACCAGCAGAGATCAGGGCACAGAACTTAGTGAAAAACTGTTTTTT. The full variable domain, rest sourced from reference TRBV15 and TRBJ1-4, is DAMVIQNPRYQVTQFGKPVTLSCSQTLNHNVMYWYQQKSSQAPKLLFHYYDKDFNNEADTPDNFQSRRPNTSFCFLDIRSPGLGDTAMYLCATSRDQGTELSEKLFFGSGTQLSVL.

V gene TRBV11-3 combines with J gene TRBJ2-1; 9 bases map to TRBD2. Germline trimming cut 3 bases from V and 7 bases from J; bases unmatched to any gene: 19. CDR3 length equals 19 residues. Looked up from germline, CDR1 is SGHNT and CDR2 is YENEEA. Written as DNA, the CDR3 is TGTGCCAGCAGCTTTGCTGTTGAGTTTGCGGGGGGGAGGGGGAATGAGCAGTTCTTC. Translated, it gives CASSFAVEFAGGRGNEQFF.

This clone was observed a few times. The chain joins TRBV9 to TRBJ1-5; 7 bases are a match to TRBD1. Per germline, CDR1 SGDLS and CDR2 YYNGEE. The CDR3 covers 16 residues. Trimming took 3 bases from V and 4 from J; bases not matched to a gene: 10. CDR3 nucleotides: TGTGCCAGCAGCGCAGGTGCGGGGGGACAGAATCAGCCCCAGCATTTT. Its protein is CASSAGAGGQNQPQHF.

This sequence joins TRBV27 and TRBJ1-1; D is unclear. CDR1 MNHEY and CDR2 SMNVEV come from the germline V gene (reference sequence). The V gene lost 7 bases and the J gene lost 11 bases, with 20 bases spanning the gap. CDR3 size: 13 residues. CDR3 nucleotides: TGTGCCAGCAAGAGATCCTCCGGGGAGGTCGCTTTCTTT. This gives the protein CASKRSSGEVAFF.

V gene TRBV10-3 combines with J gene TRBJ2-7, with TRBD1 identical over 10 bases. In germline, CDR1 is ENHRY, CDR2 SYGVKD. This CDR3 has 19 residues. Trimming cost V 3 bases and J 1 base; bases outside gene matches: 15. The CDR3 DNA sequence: TGTGCCATCAGTGAACACACCGGGACAGGGGCCCAAGAGTCCTACGAGCAGTACTTC. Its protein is CAISEHTGTGAQESYEQYF.

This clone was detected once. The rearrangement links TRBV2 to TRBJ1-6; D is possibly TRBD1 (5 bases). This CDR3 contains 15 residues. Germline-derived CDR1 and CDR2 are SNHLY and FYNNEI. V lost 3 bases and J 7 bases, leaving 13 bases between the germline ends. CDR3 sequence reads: CASSDQGSSNSPLHF. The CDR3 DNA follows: TGTGCCAGCAGTGACCAGGGTTCGTCGAATTCACCCCTCCACTTT.

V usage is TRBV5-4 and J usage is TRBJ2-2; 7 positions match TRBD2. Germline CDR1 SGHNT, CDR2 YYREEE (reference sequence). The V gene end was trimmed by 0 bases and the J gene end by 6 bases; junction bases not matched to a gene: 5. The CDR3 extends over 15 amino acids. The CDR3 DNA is TGTGCCAGCAGCTTGGACCCGGGGGGTTCCGGGGAGCTGTTTTTT. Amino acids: CASSLDPGGSGELFF.

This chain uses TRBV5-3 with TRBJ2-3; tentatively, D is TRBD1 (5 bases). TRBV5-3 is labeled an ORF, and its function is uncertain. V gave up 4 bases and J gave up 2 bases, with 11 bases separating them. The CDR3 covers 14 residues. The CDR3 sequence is CARSPGSITDTQYF. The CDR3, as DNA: TGTGCCAGAAGCCCAGGGTCGATCACAGATACGCAGTATTTT.

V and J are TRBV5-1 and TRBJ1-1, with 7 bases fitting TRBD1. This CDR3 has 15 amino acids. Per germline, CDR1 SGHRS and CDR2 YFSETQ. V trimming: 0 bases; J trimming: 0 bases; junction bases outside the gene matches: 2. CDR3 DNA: TGCGCCAGCAGCTTGGAGGGGACAGTGAACACTGAAGCTTTCTTT. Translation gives CASSLEGTVNTEAFF.

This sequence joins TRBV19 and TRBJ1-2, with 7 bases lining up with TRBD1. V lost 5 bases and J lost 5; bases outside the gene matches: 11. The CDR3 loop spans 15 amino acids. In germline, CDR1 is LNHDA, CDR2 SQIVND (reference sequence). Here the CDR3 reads CASSPGDSRPYGYTF. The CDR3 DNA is TGTGCCAGTAGTCCGGGGGACAGCCGCCCGTATGGCTACACCTTC.

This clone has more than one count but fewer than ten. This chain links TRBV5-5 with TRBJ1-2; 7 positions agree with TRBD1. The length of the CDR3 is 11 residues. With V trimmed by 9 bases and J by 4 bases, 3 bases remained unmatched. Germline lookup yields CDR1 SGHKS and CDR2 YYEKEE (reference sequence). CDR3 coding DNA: TGTGCCACTTCAGGGGGCTATGGCTACACCTTC. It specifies CATSGGYGYTF.

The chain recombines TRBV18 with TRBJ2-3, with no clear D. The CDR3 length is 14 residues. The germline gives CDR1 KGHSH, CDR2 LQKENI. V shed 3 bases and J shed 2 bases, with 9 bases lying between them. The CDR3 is CASSPSLSTDTQYF. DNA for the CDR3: TGTGCCAGCTCACCCTCACTGTCCACAGATACGCAGTATTTT.

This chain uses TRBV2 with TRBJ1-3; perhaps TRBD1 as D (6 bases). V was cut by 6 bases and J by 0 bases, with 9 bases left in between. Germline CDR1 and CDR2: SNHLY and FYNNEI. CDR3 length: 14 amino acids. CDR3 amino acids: CASRGANSGNTIYF. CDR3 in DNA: TGTGCCAGCAGGGGGGCGAACTCTGGAAACACCATATATTTT. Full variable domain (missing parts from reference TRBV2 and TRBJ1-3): EPEVTQTPSHQVTQMGQEVILRCVPISNHLYFYWYRQILGQKVEFLVSFYNNEISEKSEIFDDQFSVERPDGSNFTLKIRSTKLEDSAMYFCASRGANSGNTIYFGEGSWLTVV.

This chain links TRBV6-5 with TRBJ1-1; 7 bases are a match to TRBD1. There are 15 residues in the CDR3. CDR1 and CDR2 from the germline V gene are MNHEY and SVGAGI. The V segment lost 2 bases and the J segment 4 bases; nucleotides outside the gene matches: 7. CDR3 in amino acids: CASSYERGRGTEAFF. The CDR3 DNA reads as TGTGCCAGCAGTTACGAGAGGGGGCGCGGCACTGAAGCTTTCTTT.

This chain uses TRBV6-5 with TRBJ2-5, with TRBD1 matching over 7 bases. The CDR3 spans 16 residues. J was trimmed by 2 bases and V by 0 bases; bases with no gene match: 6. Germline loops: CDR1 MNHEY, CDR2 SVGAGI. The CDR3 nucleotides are TGTGCCAGCAGTTACTCACAGGGGCGACAACAAGAGACCCAGTACTTC. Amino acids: CASSYSQGRQQETQYF.

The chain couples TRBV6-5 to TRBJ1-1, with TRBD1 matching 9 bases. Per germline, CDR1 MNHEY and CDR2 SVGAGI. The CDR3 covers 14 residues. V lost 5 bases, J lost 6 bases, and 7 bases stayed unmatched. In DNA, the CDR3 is TGTGCCAGCAGTCCCGGACAGGGGTGGGCTGAAGCTTTCTTT. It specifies CASSPGQGWAEAFF.

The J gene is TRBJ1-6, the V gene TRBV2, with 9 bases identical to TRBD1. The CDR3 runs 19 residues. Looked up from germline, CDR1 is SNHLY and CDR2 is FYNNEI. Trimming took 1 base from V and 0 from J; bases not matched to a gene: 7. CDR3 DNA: TGTGCCAGCAGTGAAGGGACAGGGGTCGTTTACTCCTATAATTCACCCCTCCACTTT. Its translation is CASSEGTGVVYSYNSPLHF. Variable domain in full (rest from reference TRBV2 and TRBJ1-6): EPEVTQTPSHQVTQMGQEVILRCVPISNHLYFYWYRQILGQKVEFLVSFYNNEISEKSEIFDDQFSVERPDGSNFTLKIRSTKLEDSAMYFCASSEGTGVVYSYNSPLHFGNGTRLTVT.

Here the CDR3 reads CASSLGQQPYEQYF. In nucleotides, the CDR3 is TGTGCCAGCAGTTTGGGACAGCAACCCTACGAGCAGTACTTC. This sequence joins TRBV6-6 and TRBJ2-5; 7 bases match TRBD1. With the DNA end fitting TRBJ2-7 better, the J assignment may be wrong. CDR1 and CDR2 (germline): MNHNY, SVGAGI (reference sequence). The CDR3 has 14 residues.

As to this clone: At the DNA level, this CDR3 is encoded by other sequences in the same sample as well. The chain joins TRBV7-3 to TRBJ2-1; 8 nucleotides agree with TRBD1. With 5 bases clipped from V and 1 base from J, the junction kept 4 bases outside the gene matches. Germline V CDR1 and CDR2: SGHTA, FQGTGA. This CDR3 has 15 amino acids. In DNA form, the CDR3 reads TGTGCCAGCAGCCTAGACAGGGGATCCTACAATGAGCAGTTCTTC. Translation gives CASSLDRGSYNEQFF.

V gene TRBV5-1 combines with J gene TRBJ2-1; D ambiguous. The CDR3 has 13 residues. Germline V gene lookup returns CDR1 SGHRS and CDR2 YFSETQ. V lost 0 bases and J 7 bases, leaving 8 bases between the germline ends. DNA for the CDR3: TGCGCCAGCAGCTTGGGCGAGGAGAATGAGCAGTTCTTC. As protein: CASSLGEENEQFF.

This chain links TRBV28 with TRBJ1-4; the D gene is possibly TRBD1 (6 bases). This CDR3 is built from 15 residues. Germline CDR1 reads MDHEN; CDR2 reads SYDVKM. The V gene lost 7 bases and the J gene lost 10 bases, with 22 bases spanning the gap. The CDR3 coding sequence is TGTGCCAGCATCCTAGGGCCAGCGCCAGGGGCAAAACTGTTTTTT. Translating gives CASILGPAPGAKLFF.

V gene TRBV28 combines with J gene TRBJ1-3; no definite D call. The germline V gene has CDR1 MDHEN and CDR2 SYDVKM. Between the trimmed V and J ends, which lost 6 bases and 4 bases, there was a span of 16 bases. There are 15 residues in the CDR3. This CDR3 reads CASSLSLAIGNTIYF. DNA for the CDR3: TGTGCCAGCAGCCTCTCTTTGGCCATCGGAAACACCATATATTTT.